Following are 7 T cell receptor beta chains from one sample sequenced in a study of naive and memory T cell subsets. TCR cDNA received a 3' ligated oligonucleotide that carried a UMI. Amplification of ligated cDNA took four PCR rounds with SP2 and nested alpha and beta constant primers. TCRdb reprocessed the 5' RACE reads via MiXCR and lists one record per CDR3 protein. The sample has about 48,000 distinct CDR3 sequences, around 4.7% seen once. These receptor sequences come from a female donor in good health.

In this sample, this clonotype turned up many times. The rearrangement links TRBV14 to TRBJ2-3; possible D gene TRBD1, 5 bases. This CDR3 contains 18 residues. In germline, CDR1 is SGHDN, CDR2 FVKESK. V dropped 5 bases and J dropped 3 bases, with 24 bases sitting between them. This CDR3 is CASSAQVFQVARTDTQYF. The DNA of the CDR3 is TGTGCCAGCAGCGCACAGGTTTTTCAGGTCGCCCGGACAGATACGCAGTATTTT.

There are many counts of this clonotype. The CDR3 nucleotides are TGTGCCAGCAAACTAGGGACTGCCAATGTGGAGACCCAGTACTTC. It is translated as CASKLGTANVETQYF. V usage is TRBV12-3 or TRBV12-4 and J usage is TRBJ2-5, with a possible D match to TRBD2 (6 bases). The length of the CDR3 is 15 residues. V lost 7 bases, J lost 5 bases, and 20 bases lay in between.

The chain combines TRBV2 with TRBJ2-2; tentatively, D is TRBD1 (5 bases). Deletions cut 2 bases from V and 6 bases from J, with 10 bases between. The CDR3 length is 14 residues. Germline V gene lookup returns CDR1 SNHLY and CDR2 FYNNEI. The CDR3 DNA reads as TGTGCCAGCAGTGAAACAGGCCCCCCCGGGGAGCTGTTTTTT. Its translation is CASSETGPPGELFF.

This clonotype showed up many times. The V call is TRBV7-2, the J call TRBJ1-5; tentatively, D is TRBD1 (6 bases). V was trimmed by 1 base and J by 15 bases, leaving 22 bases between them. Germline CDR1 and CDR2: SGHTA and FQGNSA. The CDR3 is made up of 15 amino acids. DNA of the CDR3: TGTGCCAGCAGCTTAGTATTGGGGGCGACTACAACCCGGCATTTT. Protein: CASSLVLGATTTRHF.

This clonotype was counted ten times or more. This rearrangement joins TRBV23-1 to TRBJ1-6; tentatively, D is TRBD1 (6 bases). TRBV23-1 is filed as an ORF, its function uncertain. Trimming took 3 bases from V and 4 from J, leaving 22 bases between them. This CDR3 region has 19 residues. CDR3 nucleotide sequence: TGCGCCAGCAGTCAGAGAGACAAAAAGGGACAACATTATAATTCACCCCTCCACTTT. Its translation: CASSQRDKKGQHYNSPLHF.

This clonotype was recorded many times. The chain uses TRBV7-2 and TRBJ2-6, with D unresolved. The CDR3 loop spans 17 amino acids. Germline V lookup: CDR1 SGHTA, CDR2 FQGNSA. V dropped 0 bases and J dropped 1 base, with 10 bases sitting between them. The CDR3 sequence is CASSLAQAISGANVLTF. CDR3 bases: TGTGCCAGCAGCTTAGCGCAGGCGATTTCTGGGGCCAACGTCCTGACTTTC.

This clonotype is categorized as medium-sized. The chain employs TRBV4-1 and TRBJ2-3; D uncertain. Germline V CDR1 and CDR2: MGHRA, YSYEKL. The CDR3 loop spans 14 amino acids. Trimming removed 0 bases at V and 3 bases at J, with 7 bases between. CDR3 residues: CASSQDVQTDTQYF. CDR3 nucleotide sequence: TGCGCCAGCAGCCAAGATGTTCAGACAGATACGCAGTATTTT.